Each of the 20 T cell receptor beta chains below was sequenced from the same sample in a study of OX40 agonist ivuxolimab in advanced cancers. The method was immunoSEQ multiplex PCR; TCRdb's version includes in-frame clones alone and lacks a portion of them. The repertoire has 95,000 to 100,000 clones, roughly 83% of them found once; the top ten carry roughly 1.5%. The material was CD4+ or CD8+ T cells sorted from blood, obtained in a trial of the OX40 agonist ivuxolimab. All receptors derive from an adult with an advanced solid tumor such as melanoma, head and neck, liver or kidney cancer.

J is TRBJ2-1 and V is TRBV12-5; possibly TRBD1 for D (6 bases). Trimming removed 6 bases at V and 0 bases at J, with 12 bases between. The CDR3 has 15 amino acids. CDR1 is LGHNT and CDR2 is FRNRAP in the germline V gene. The CDR3, as DNA: TGTGCTAGTGGGGAACAGGGTTCCTCCTACAATGAGCAGTTCTTC. Its translation is CASGEQGSSYNEQFF.

The rearrangement joins TRBV7-3 to TRBJ2-3, with D possibly being TRBD2 (6 bases). Germline loops: CDR1 SGHTA, CDR2 FQGTGA. V was cut by 2 bases and J by 2 bases, with 14 bases left in between. The CDR3 runs 16 residues. CDR3 DNA: TGTGCCAGCAGCTTAGTCGGCGGGGAGATCACAGATACGCAGTATTTT. As protein: CASSLVGGEITDTQYF.

This chain's CDR3 is CASSLRAGTHPDTQYF. The CDR3 DNA reads TGTGCCAGCAGCTTAAGAGCGGGGACCCACCCAGATACGCAGTATTTT. The chain uses TRBV7-2 and TRBJ2-3; 7 positions match TRBD2. The germline V gene has CDR1 SGHTA and CDR2 FQGNSA. V gave up 2 bases and J gave up 4 bases; unmatched junction bases: 9. CDR3 length: 16 residues.

The chain recombines TRBV20-1 with TRBJ1-2; D gene unclear. The CDR3 is 11 residues long. Germline CDR1 reads DFQATT; CDR2 reads SNEGSKA (reference sequence). V lost 5 bases, J lost 8 bases, and 12 bases lay in between. As DNA, the CDR3 is TGCAGTGCTGGCAACATGCGAGGCTACACCTTC. It encodes CSAGNMRGYTF.

The chain employs TRBV28 and TRBJ2-7, with D perhaps TRBD1 (6 bases). In germline, CDR1 is MDHEN, CDR2 SYDVKM. The ends were cut back, 6 bases at V and 6 bases at J, with 18 bases in the middle. The CDR3 spans 14 residues. The CDR3 region has the DNA TGTGCCAGCAGGGGGGCCACCTTACGCGGCGAGCAGTACTTC. Amino acid sequence: CASRGATLRGEQYF. Looking up the rest from reference TRBV28 and TRBJ2-7 gives the full variable domain: DVKVTQSSRYLVKRTGEKVFLECVQDMDHENMFWYRQDPGLGLRLIYFSYDVKMKEKGDIPEGYSVSREKKERFSLILESASTNQTSMYLCASRGATLRGEQYFGPGTRLTVT.

The table lists this clone with a count of one. The chain uses TRBV7-9 and TRBJ1-4; D might be TRBD1 (5 bases). Trimming stripped 4 bases from V and 5 bases from J, with 8 bases between. The length of the CDR3 is 13 residues. Germline V CDR1 and CDR2: SEHNR, FQNEAQ (reference sequence). The CDR3 bases are TGTGCCAGCAGCTCGACAGCAAATGAAAAACTGTTTTTT. This codes for CASSSTANEKLFF. Based on the CDR3 plus reference TRBV7-9 and TRBJ1-4, the full variable domain is DTGVSQNPRHKITKRGQNVTFRCDPISEHNRLYWYRQTLGQGPEFLTYFQNEAQLEKSRLLSDRFSAERPKGSFSTLEIQRTEQGDSAMYLCASSSTANEKLFFGSGTQLSVL.

The CDR3 DNA follows: TGTGCCTGGAGTGTCGGCGGAGGGGTAGAGACCCAGTACTTC. It encodes CAWSVGGGVETQYF. V usage is TRBV30 and J usage is TRBJ2-5; a possible D gene is TRBD2 (6 bases). V shed 0 bases and J shed 4 bases, with 12 bases lying between them. The CDR3 is made up of 14 amino acids. CDR1 and CDR2 from the germline V gene are GTSNPN and SVGIG (reference sequence).

The chain couples TRBV2 to TRBJ2-1; 9 nucleotides match TRBD1. CDR1 and CDR2 (germline): SNHLY, FYNNEI. The CDR3 loop spans 14 amino acids. V shed 6 bases and J 6 bases; nucleotides not matched to a gene: 6. Written as DNA, the CDR3 is TGTGCCAGCAGGCCGAAGACAGGGGGCAATGAGCAGTTCTTC. It yields the protein CASRPKTGGNEQFF.

The chain joins TRBV19 to TRBJ2-7; TRBD2 agrees at 8 bases. Germline loops: CDR1 LNHDA, CDR2 SQIVND (reference sequence). CDR3 length equals 13 residues. V lost 3 bases, J lost 2 bases, and 0 bases stayed unmatched. The CDR3: CASSIGGAYEQYF. The CDR3 DNA reads TGTGCCAGTAGTATCGGGGGGGCCTACGAGCAGTACTTC. Supplemented by reference TRBV19 and TRBJ2-7, the full variable domain reads DGGITQSPKYLFRKEGQNVTLSCEQNLNHDAMYWYRQDPGQGLRLIYYSQIVNDFQKGDIAEGYSVSREKKESFPLTVTSAQKNPTAFYLCASSIGGAYEQYFGPGTRLTVT.

The chain couples TRBV27 to TRBJ1-6; possible D gene TRBD1, 6 bases. The length of the CDR3 is 14 residues. Germline values: CDR1 MNHEY, CDR2 SMNVEV (reference sequence). Trimming removed 6 bases from V and 7 bases from J, with 13 bases in between. The CDR3 here is CASRISGENSPLHF. CDR3 coding DNA: TGTGCCAGCAGAATATCAGGGGAAAATTCACCCCTCCACTTT.

The CDR3 sequence is CANSGPGGAYEQYF. The CDR3 DNA follows: TGCGCCAACTCCGGCCCGGGGGGAGCCTACGAGCAGTACTTC. J is TRBJ2-7 and V is TRBV5-1; 7 nucleotides match TRBD2. The CDR3 sequence is 14 residues long. The germline V gene encodes CDR1 SGHRS and CDR2 YFSETQ. The V segment lost 9 bases and the J segment 2 bases; nucleotides outside the gene matches: 11.

The CDR3 DNA reads TGCGCCAGCAGCCAAGGGGGGGCGTACCCGGGGGAGACCCAGTACTTC. Its protein product is CASSQGGAYPGETQYF. The chain is built from TRBV4-3 and TRBJ2-5, with D tentatively TRBD1 or TRBD2 (6 bases each). CDR3 length: 16 residues. Trimming took off 1 base at V and 5 bases at J, with 17 bases between the two ends. Germline V CDR1 and CDR2: LGHNA, YSLEER.

The genes are TRBV7-2 and TRBJ2-1; D might be TRBD1 or TRBD2, each matching 5 bases. The V end was cut by 0 bases, the J end by 10 bases, with 7 bases between. Germline V gene data show CDR1 as SGHTA and CDR2 as FQGNSA. The CDR3 totals 12 residues. The CDR3 spells CASSLAEGEQFF. CDR3 in DNA: TGTGCCAGCAGCTTAGCTGAGGGGGAGCAGTTCTTC.

The chain's CDR3 is CAISELQGLNTEAFF. As DNA, the CDR3 is TGTGCCATCAGTGAATTGCAGGGTTTGAACACTGAAGCTTTCTTT. V gene TRBV10-3 combines with J gene TRBJ1-1; D is possibly TRBD1 (5 bases). The germline V and J ends were trimmed by 3 bases and 0 bases, with 11 bases remaining between them. The CDR3 is 15 amino acids. From germline, CDR1 is ENHRY and CDR2 SYGVKD.

This clone was found once. J is TRBJ2-7 and V is TRBV27, with TRBD1 as a possible D gene (6 bases). The CDR3 runs to 14 residues. CDR1 MNHEY and CDR2 SMNVEV come from the germline V gene (reference sequence). Trimming pared 3 bases from V and 6 bases from J, leaving 15 bases between. CDR3 coding DNA: TGTGCCAGCAGTTTTATACAGGGTATCGGCGAGCAGTACTTC. Translated, it gives CASSFIQGIGEQYF.

This clone was counted once. The J gene is TRBJ1-1, the V gene TRBV29-1; D is uncertain. The V gene's germline CDR1 is SQVTM and CDR2 ANQGSEA. Between the trimmed V and J ends, which lost 4 bases and 4 bases, there was a span of 13 bases. This CDR3 is built from 13 residues. CDR3 sequence reads: CSVASGFSTEAFF. CDR3 DNA: TGCAGCGTTGCGTCGGGGTTCAGCACTGAAGCTTTCTTT.

This rearrangement joins TRBV4-2 to TRBJ1-4; no clear D. With 4 bases removed from V and 7 bases from J, the gap between germline ends came to 22 bases. From germline, CDR1 is LGHNA and CDR2 YNFKEQ. CDR3 length: 17 residues. This CDR3 is CASSPGRSYEAGEKLFF. In DNA, the CDR3 is TGTGCCAGCAGCCCAGGTAGGAGTTACGAGGCCGGTGAAAAACTGTTTTTT.

The J gene is TRBJ2-5, the V gene TRBV5-4; 7 nucleotides line up with TRBD1. This CDR3 comprises 17 residues. The J segment lost 2 bases and the V segment lost 0 bases, leaving 10 bases of the junction unmatched. Germline V gene lookup returns CDR1 SGHNT and CDR2 YYREEE (reference sequence). CDR3 sequence: CASSLVLTGDRQETQYF. For the CDR3, the DNA is TGTGCCAGCAGCTTGGTCTTAACAGGGGATCGGCAAGAGACCCAGTACTTC.

J is TRBJ1-1 and V is TRBV7-7, with TRBD1 as a possible D gene (6 bases). The CDR3 contains 13 residues. Trimming removed 6 bases from V and 4 bases from J, with 12 bases in between. CDR1 and CDR2 from the germline V gene are SSHAT and FNYEAQ (reference sequence). Here the CDR3 DNA reads TGTGCCAGCAGTAGACAGGAGGGCACTGAAGCTTTCTTT. Translation gives CASSRQEGTEAFF. Full variable domain (outside the CDR3, taken from reference TRBV7-7 and TRBJ1-1): GAGVSQSPRYKVTKRGQDVTLRCDPISSHATLYWYQQALGQGPEFLTYFNYEAQPDKSGLPSDRFSAERPEGSISTLTIQRTEQRDSAMYRCASSRQEGTEAFFGQGTRLTVV.

The V and J genes are TRBV4-1 and TRBJ2-4; TRBD1 matches at 8 bases. The CDR3 contains 15 residues. J gave up 6 bases and V 2 bases, and 6 bases lay outside the gene matches. Germline values: CDR1 MGHRA, CDR2 YSYEKL. For the CDR3, the DNA is TGCGCCAGCAGCCAACACGGGACAGGTGGAAACATTCAGTACTTC. It encodes CASSQHGTGGNIQYF.